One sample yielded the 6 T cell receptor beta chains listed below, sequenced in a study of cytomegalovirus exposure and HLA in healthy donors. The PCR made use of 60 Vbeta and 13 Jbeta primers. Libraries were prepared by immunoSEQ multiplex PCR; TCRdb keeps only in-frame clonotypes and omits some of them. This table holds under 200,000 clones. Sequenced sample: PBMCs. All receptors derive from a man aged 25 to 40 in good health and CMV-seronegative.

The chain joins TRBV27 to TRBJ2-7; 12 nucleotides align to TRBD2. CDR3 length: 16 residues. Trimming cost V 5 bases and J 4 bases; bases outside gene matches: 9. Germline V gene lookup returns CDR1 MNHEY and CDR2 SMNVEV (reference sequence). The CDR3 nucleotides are TGTGCCAGCAGTCCGCGGACTAGCGGGGCAACTTACGAGCAGTACTTC. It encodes CASSPRTSGATYEQYF.

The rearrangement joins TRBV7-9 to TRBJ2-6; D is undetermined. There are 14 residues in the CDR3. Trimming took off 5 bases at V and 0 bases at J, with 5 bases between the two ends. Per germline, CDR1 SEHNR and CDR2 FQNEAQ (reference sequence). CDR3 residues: CASSHNSGANVLTF. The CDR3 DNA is TGTGCCAGCAGCCACAACTCTGGGGCCAACGTCCTGACTTTC.

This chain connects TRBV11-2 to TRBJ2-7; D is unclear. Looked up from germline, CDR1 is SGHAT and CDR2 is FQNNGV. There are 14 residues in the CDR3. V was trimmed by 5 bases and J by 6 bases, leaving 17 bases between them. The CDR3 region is CASSPAGLTGEQYF. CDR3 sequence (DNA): TGTGCCAGCAGCCCAGCCGGCTTGACGGGCGAGCAGTACTTC. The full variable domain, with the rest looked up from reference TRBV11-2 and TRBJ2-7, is EAGVAQSPRYKIIEKRQSVAFWCNPISGHATLYWYQQILGQGPKLLIQFQNNGVVDDSQLPKDRFSAERLKGVDSTLKIQPAKLEDSAVYLCASSPAGLTGEQYFGPGTRLTVT.

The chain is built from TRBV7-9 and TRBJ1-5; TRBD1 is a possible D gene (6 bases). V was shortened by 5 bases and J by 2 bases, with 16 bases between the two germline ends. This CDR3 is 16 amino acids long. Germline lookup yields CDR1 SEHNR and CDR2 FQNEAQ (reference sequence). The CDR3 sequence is CASSQGGDGGNQPQHF. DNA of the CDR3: TGTGCCAGCAGCCAAGGGGGGGATGGGGGCAATCAGCCCCAGCATTTT.

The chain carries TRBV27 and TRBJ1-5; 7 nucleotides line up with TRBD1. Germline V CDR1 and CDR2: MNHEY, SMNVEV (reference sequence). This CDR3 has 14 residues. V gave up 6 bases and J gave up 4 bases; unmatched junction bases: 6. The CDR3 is CASSRGQVNQPQHF. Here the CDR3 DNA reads TGTGCCAGCAGCCGAGGACAGGTTAATCAGCCCCAGCATTTT.

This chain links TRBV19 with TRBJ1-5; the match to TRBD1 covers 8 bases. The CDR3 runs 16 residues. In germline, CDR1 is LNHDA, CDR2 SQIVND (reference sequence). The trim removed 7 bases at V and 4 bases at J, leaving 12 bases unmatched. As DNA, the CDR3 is TGTGCCAGTACCTCAGACCCGGACAGGGTAAATCAGCCCCAGCATTTT. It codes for CASTSDPDRVNQPQHF. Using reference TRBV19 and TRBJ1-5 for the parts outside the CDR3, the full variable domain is DGGITQSPKYLFRKEGQNVTLSCEQNLNHDAMYWYRQDPGQGLRLIYYSQIVNDFQKGDIAEGYSVSREKKESFPLTVTSAQKNPTAFYLCASTSDPDRVNQPQHFGDGTRLSIL.